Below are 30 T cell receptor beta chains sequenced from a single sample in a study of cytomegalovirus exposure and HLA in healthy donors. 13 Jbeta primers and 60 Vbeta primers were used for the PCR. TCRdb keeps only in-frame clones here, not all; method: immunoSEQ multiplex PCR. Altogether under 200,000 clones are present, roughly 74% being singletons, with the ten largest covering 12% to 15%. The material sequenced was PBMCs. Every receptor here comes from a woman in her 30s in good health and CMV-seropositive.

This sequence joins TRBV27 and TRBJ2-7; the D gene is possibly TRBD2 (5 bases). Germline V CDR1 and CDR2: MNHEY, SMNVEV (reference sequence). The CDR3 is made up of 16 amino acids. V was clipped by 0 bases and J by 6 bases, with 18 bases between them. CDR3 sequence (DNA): TGTGCCAGCAGTTTATCGCCGAGGGTCTCTAGCCTCGAGCAGTACTTC. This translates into CASSLSPRVSSLEQYF.

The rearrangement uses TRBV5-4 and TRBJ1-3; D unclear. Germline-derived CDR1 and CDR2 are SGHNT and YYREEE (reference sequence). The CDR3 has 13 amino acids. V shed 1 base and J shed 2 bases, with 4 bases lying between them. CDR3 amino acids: CASSLTAGNTIYF. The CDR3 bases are TGTGCCAGCAGCTTGACGGCTGGAAACACCATATATTTT.

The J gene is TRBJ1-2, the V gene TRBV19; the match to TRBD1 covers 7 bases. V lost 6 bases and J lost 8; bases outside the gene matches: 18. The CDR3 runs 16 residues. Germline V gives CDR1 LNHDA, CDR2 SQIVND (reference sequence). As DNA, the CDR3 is TGTGCCAGTAGACAGAAGGACTTCGGGACAGCACACGGCTACACCTTC. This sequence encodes CASRQKDFGTAHGYTF.

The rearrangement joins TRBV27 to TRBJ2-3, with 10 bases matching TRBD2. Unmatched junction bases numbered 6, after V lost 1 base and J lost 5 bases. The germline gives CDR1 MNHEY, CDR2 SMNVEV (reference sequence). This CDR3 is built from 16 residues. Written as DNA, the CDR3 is TGTGCCAGCAGTTTATTCAGCGGGAGGGCCAGAGATACGCAGTATTTT. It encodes CASSLFSGRARDTQYF.

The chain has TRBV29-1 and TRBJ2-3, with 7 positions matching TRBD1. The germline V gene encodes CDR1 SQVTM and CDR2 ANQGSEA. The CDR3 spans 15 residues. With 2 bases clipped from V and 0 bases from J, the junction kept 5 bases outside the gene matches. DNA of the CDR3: TGCAGCGTTGAAAGAGGGACAGCTAGCACAGATACGCAGTATTTT. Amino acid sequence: CSVERGTASTDTQYF.

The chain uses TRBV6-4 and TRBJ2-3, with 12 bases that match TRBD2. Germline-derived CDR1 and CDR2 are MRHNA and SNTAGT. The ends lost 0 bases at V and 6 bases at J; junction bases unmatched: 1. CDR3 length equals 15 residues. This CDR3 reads CASSDSTSGSDTQYF. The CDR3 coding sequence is TGTGCCAGCAGTGACTCGACTAGCGGGAGTGATACGCAGTATTTT.

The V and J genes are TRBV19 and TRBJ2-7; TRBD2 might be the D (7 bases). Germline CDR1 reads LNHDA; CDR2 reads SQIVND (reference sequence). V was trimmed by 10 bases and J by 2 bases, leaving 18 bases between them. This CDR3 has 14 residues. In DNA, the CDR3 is TGTGCCATGGCGGGGGCGGGACGACCCTACGAGCAGTACTTC. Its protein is CAMAGAGRPYEQYF.

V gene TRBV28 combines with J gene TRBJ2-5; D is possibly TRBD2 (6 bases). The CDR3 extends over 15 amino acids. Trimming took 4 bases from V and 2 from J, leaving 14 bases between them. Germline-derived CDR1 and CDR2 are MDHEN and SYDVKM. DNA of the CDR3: TGTGCCAGCAGTTCGCGGGACTCCTTTCAAGAGACCCAGTACTTC. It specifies CASSSRDSFQETQYF. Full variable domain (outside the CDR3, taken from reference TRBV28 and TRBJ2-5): DVKVTQSSRYLVKRTGEKVFLECVQDMDHENMFWYRQDPGLGLRLIYFSYDVKMKEKGDIPEGYSVSREKKERFSLILESASTNQTSMYLCASSSRDSFQETQYFGPGTRLLVL.

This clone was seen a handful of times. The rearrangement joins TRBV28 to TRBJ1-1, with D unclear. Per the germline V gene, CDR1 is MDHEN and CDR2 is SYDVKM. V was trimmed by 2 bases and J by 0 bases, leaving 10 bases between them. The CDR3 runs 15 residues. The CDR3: CASSLGGGMNTEAFF. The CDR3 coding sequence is TGTGCCAGCAGTTTAGGAGGAGGGATGAACACTGAAGCTTTCTTT. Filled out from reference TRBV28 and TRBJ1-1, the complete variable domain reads DVKVTQSSRYLVKRTGEKVFLECVQDMDHENMFWYRQDPGLGLRLIYFSYDVKMKEKGDIPEGYSVSREKKERFSLILESASTNQTSMYLCASSLGGGMNTEAFFGQGTRLTVV.

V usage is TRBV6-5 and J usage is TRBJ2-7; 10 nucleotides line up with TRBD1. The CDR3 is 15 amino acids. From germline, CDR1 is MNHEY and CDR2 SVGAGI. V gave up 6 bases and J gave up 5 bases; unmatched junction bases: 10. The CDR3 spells CASRTGQGVRNEQYF. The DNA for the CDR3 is TGTGCCAGCAGGACCGGACAGGGGGTAAGGAACGAGCAGTACTTC.

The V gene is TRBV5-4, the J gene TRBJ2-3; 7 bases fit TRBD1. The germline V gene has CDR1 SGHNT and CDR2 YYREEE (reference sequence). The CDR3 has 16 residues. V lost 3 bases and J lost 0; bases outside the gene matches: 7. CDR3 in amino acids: CASSSSRDSSTDTQYF. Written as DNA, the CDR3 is TGTGCCAGCAGCTCATCAAGGGACAGTAGCACAGATACGCAGTATTTT.

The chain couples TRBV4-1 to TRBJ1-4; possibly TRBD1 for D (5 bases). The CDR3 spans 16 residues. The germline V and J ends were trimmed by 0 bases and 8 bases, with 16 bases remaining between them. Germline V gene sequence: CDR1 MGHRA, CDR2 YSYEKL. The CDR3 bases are TGCGCCAGCAGCCAAGAGTTCGGGGGTGGGAAGGAAAAACTGTTTTTT. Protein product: CASSQEFGGGKEKLFF.

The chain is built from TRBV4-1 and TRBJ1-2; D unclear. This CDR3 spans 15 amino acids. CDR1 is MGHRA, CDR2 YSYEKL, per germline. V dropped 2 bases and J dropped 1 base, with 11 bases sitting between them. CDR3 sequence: CASSQTPESNYGYTF. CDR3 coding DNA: TGCGCCAGCAGCCAAACACCGGAGAGTAACTATGGCTACACCTTC.

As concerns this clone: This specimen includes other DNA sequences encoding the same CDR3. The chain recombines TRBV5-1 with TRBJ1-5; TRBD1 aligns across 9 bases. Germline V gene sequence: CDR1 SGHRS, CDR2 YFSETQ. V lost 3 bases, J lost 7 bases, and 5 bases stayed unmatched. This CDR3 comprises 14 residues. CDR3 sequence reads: CASSSGQGGQPQHF. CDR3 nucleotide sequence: TGCGCCAGCAGCTCGGGACAGGGAGGACAGCCCCAGCATTTT.

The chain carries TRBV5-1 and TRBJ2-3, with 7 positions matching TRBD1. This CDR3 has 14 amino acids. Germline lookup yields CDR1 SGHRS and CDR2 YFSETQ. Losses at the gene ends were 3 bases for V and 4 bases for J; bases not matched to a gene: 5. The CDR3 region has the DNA TGCGCCAGCAGCTGGATGGACAGGTCAGATACGCAGTATTTT. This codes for CASSWMDRSDTQYF.

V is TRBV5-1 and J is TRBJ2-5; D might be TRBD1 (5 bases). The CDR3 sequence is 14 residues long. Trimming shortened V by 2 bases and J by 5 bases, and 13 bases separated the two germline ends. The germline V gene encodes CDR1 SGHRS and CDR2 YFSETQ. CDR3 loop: CASSFDSPPETQYF. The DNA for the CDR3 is TGCGCCAGCAGCTTTGACAGCCCTCCGGAGACCCAGTACTTC.

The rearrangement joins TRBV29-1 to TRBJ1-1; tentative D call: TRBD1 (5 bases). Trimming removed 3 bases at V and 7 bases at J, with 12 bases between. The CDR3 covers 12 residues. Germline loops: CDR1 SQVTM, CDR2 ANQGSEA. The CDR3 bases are TGCAGCGTTGACAGGGATTTTGGTGAAGCTTTCTTT. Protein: CSVDRDFGEAFF.

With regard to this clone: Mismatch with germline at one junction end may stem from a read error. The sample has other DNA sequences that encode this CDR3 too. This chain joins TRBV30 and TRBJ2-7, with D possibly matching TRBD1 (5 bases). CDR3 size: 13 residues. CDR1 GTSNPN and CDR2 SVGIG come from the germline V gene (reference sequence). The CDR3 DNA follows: TGCGCCACACAAGCCAGGGCGACCTACGAGCAGTACTTC. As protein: CATQARATYEQYF.

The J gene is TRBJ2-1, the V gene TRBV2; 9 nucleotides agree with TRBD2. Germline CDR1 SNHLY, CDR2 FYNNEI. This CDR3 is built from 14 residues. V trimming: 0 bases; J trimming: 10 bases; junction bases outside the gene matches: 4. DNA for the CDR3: TGTGCCAGCAGTGAAGCGGGACTAGCATTCGAGCAGTTCTTC. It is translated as CASSEAGLAFEQFF.

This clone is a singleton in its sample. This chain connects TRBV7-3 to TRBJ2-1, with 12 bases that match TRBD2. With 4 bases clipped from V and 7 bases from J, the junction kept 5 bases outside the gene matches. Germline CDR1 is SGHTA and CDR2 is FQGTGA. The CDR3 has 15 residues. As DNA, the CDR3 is TGTGCCAGCAGCTGGACTAGCGGGACTTATAATGAGCAGTTCTTC. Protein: CASSWTSGTYNEQFF.

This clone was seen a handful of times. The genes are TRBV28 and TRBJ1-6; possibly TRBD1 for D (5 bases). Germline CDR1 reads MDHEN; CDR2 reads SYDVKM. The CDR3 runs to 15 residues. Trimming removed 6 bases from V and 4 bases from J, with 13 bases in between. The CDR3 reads CASSPDSEYNSPLHF. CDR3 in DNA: TGTGCCAGCAGCCCCGACAGCGAATATAATTCACCCCTCCACTTT.

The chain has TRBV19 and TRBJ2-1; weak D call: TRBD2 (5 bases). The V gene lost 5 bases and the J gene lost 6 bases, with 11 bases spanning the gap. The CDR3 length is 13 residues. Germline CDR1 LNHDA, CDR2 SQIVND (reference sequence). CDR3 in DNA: TGTGCCAGTAGTTTTGGACTCCTCAATGAGCAGTTCTTC. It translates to CASSFGLLNEQFF.

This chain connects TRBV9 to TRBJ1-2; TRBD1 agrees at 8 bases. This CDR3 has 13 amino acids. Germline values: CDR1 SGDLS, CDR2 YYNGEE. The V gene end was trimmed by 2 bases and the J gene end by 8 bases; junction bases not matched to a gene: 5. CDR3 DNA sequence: TGTGCCAGCAGCGTCGACCGACAGGGGGGCTACACCTTC. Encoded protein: CASSVDRQGGYTF.

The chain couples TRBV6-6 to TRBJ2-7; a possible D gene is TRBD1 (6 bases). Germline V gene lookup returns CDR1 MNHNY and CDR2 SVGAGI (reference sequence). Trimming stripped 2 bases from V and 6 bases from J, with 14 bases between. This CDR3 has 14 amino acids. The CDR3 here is CASSYPGVSREQYF. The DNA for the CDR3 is TGTGCCAGCAGTTACCCAGGGGTTAGTCGCGAGCAGTACTTC.

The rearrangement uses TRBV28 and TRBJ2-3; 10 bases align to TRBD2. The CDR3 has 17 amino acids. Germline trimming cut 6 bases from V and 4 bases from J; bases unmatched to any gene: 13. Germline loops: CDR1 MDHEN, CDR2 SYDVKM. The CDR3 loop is CASSFLGTSDLSDTQYF. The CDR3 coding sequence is TGTGCCAGCAGCTTCCTAGGGACTAGCGACCTCTCAGATACGCAGTATTTT.

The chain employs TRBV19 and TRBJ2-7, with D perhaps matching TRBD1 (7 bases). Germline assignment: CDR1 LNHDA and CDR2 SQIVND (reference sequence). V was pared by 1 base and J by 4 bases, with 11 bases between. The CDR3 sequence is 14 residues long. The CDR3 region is CASSIARGEYEQYF. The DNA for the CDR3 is TGTGCCAGTAGTATAGCCAGGGGGGAGTACGAGCAGTACTTC.

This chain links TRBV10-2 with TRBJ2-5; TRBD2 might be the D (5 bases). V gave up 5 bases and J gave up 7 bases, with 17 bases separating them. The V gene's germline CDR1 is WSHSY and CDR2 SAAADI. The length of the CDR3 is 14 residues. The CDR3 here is CASSHGLDLGTQYF. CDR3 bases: TGCGCCAGCAGTCACGGACTGGATTTGGGGACCCAGTACTTC.

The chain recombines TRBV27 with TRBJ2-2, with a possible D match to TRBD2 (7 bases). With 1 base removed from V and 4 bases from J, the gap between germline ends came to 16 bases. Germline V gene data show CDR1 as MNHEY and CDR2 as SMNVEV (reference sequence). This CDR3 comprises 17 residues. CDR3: CASSLWGGGPVTGELFF. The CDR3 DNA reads TGTGCCAGCAGTTTATGGGGCGGGGGCCCGGTCACCGGGGAGCTGTTTTTT.

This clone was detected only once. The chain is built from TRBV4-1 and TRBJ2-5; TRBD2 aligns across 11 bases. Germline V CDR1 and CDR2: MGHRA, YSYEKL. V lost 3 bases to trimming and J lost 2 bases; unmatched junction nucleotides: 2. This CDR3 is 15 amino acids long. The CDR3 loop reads CASSHGTSGQETQYF. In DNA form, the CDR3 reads TGCGCCAGCAGCCATGGGACTAGCGGACAAGAGACCCAGTACTTC.

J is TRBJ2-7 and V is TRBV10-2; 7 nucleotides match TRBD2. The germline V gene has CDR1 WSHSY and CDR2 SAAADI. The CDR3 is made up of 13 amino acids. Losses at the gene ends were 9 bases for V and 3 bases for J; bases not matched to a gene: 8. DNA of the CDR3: TGCGCCAGTTCAGCGGGAAGCGGCTACGAGCAGTACTTC. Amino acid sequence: CASSAGSGYEQYF.